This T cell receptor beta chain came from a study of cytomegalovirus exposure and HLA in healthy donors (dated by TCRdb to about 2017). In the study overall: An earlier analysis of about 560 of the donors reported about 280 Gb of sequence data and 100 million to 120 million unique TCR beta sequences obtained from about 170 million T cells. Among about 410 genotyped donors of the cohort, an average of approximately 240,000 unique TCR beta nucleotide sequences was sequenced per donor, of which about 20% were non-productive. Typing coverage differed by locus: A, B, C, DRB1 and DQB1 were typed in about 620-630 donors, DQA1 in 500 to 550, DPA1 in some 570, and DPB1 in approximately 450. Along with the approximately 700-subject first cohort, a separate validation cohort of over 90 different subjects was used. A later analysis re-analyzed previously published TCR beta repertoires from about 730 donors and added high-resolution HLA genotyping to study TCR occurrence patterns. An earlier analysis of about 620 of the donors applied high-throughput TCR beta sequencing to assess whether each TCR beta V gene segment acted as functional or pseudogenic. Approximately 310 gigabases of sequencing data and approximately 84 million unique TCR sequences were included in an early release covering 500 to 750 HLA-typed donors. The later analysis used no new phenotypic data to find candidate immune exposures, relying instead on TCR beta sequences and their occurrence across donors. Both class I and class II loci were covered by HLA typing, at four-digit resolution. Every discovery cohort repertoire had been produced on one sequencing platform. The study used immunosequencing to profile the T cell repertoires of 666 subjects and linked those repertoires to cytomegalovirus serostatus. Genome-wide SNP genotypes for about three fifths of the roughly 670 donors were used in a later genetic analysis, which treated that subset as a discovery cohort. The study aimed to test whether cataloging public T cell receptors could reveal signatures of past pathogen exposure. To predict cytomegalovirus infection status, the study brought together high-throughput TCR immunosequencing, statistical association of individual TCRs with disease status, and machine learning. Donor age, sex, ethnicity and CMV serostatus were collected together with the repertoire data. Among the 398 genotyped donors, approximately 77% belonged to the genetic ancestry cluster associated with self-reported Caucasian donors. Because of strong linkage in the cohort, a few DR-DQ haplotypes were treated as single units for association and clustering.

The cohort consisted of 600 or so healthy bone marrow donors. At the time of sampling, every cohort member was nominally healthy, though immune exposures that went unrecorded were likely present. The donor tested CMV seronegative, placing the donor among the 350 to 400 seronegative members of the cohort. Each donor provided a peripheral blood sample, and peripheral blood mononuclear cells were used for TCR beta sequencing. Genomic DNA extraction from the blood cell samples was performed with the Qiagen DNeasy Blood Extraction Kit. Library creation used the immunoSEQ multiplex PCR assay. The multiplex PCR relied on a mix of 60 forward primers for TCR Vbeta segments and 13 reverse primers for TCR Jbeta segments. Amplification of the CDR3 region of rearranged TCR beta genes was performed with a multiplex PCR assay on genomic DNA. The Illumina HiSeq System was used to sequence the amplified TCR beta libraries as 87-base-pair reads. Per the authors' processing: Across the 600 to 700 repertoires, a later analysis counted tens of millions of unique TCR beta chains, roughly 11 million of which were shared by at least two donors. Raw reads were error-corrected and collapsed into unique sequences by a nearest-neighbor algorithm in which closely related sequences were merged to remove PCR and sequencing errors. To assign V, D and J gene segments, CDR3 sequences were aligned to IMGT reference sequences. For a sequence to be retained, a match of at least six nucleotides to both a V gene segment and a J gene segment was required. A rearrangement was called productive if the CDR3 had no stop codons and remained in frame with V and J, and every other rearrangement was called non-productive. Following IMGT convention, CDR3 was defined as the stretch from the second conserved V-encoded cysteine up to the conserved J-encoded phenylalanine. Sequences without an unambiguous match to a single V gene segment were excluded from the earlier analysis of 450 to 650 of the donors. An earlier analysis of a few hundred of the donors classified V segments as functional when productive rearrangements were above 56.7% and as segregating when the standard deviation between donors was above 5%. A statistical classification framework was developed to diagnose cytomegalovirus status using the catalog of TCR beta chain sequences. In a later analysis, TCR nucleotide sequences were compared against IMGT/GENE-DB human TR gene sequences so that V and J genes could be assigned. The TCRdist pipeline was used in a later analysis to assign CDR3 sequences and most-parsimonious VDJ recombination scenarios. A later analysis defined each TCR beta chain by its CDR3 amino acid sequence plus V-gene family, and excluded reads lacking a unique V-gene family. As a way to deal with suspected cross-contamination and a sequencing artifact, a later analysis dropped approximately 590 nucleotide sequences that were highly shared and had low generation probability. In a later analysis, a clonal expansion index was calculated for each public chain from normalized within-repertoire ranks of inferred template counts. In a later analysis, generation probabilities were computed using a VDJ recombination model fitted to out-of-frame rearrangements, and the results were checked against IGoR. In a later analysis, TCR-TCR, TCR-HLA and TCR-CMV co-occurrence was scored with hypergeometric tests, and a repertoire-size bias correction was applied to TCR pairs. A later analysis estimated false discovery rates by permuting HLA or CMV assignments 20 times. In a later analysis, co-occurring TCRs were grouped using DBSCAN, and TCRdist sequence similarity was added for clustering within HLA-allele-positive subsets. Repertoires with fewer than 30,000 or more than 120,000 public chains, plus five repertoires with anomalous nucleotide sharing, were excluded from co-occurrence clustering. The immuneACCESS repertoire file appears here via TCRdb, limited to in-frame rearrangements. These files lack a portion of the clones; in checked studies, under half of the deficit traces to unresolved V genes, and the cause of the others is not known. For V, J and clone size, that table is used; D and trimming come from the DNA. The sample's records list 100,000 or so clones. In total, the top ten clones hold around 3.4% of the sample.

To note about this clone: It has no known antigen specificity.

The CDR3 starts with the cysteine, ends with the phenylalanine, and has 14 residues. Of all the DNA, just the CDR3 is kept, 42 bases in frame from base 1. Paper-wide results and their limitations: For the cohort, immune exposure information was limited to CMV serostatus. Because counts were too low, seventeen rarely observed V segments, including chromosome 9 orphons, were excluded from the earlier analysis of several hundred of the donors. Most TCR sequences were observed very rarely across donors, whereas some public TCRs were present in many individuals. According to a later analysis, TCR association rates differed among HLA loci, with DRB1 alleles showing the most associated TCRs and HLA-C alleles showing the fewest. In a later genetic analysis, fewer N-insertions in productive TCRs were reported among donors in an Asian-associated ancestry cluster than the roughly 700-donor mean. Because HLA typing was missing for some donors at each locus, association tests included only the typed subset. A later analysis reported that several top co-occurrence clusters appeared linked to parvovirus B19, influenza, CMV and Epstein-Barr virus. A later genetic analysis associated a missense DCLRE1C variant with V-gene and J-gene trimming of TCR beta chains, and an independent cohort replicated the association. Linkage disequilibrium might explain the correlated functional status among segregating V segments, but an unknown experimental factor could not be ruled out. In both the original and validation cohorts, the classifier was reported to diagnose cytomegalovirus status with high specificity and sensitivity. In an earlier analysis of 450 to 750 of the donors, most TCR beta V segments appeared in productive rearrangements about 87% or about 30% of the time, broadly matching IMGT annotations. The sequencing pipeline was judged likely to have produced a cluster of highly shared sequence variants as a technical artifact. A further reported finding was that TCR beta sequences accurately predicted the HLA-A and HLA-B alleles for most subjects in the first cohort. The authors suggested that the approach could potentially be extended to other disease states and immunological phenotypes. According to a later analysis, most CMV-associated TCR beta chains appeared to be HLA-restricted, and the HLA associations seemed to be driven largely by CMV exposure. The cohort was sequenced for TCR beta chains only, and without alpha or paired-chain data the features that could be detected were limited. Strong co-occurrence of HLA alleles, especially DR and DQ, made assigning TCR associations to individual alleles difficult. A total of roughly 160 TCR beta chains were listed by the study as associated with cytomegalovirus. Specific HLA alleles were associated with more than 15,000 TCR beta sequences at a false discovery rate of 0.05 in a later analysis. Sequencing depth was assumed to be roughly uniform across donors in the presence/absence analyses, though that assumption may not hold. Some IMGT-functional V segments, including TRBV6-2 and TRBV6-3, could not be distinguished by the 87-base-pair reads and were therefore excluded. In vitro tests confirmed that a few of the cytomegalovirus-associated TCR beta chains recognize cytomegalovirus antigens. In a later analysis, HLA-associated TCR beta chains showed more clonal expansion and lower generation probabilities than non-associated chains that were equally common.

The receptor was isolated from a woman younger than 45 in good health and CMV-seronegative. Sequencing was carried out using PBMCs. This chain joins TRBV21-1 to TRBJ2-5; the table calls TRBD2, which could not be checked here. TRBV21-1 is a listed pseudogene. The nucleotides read TGTGCCAGCCGAATACGGGGTTTCCAAGAGACCCAGTACTTC. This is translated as CASRIRGFQETQYF.